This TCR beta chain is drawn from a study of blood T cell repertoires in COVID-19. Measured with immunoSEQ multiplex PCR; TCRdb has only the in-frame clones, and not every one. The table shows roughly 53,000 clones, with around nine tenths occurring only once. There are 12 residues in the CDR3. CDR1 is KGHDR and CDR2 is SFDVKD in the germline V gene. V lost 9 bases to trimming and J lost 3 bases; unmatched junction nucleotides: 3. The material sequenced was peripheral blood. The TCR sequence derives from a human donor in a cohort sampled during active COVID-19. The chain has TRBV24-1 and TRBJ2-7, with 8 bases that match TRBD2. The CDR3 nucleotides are TGTGCCACCGAAAGCGGGAGCTACGAGCAGTACTTC. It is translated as CATESGSYEQYF.